The T cell receptor (beta chain) under discussion was sequenced for a study of blood T cells in healthy people across ages. A J-beta primer mix and a sample-barcoded 5' primer were used in a second PCR of about 7 to 12 cycles. TCRdb called the 5' RACE reads again in MiXCR, with one record for every CDR3 protein. The sample lists about 680,000 distinct CDR3 sequences; 49% were seen once. This CDR3 region has 22 residues. CDR1 MNHEY and CDR2 SVGAGI come from the germline V gene. After removal of 3 bases from V and 5 bases from J, the junction contained 30 bases not matched to a gene. At least 6 micrograms of total RNA were extracted per sample.

This receptor was identified in an older woman in good health. The chain carries TRBV6-5 and TRBJ2-7, with 8 positions matching TRBD2. Sequencing was performed on blood. CDR3 coding DNA: TGTGCCAGCAGTTATCTCTATGGCCGCGGTCCCGCTAGAGCGGGAGTTGACCACGAGCAGTACTTC. Its translation is CASSYLYGRGPARAGVDHEQYF.